The 28 T cell receptor beta chains presented below share a single source sample, sequenced in a study of blood T cells in healthy people across ages. Then a second PCR, running about 6 to 11 cycles, was carried out with a sample-barcoded 5' primer and a J-beta primer mix. TCRdb processed the 5' RACE reads anew with MiXCR; each CDR3 protein has one entry. The sample has 700,000 to 850,000 distinct CDR3 sequences, under 40% seen once. The material sequenced was blood. These receptors came from a man younger than 35 in good health.

This clonotype was observed a few times. This chain uses TRBV10-3 with TRBJ1-6, with unresolved D. The V end was cut by 6 bases, the J end by 8 bases, with 14 bases between. Germline-derived CDR1 and CDR2 are ENHRY and SYGVKD. This CDR3 is built from 14 residues. The CDR3: CAISLTLDDSPLHF. CDR3 sequence (DNA): TGTGCCATCAGCCTGACTTTGGATGATTCACCCCTCCACTTT.

This chain joins TRBV6-4 and TRBJ2-3; 10 nucleotides align to TRBD1. Germline V gene data show CDR1 as MRHNA and CDR2 as SNTAGT. The ends lost 0 bases at V and 4 bases at J; junction bases unmatched: 4. This CDR3 contains 16 residues. The CDR3 loop reads CASSDSKGTGADTQYF. DNA of the CDR3: TGTGCCAGCAGTGACTCGAAGGGGACAGGGGCAGATACGCAGTATTTT.

The chain couples TRBV7-9 to TRBJ2-5, with 8 bases that match TRBD1. This CDR3 comprises 18 residues. Germline CDR1 is SEHNR and CDR2 is FQNEAQ (reference sequence). V lost 3 bases, J lost 1 base, and 13 bases stayed unmatched. CDR3 protein: CASSFTRIRGQGQETQYF. CDR3 bases: TGTGCCAGCAGCTTTACGAGGATCCGCGGACAGGGCCAAGAGACCCAGTACTTC.

This clonotype was recorded a few times. The chain uses TRBV7-8 and TRBJ1-4, with D uncertain. CDR3 length equals 14 residues. Germline-derived CDR1 and CDR2 are SGHVS and FQNEAQ. V was trimmed by 5 bases and J by 8 bases, leaving 15 bases between them. CDR3 nucleotides: TGTGCCAGCAGCCAGACTCCCTCGGGCGAAAAACTGTTTTTT. Amino acids: CASSQTPSGEKLFF.

V usage is TRBV6-1 and J usage is TRBJ2-1; TRBD1 or TRBD2 may be the D gene (5 bases each). Germline-derived CDR1 and CDR2 are MNHNS and SASEGT. The CDR3 length is 14 residues. The V end lost 3 bases, the J end lost 8 bases, and 14 bases lay between the germline ends. This CDR3 is CASSEAGTGHEQFF. CDR3 sequence (DNA): TGTGCCAGCAGTGAGGCCGGGACCGGCCATGAGCAGTTCTTC.

The rearrangement links TRBV18 to TRBJ1-1; 7 bases line up with TRBD1. This CDR3 is built from 14 residues. CDR1 is KGHSH, CDR2 LQKENI, per germline. The junction had 8 bases not matched to a gene; V was cut back by 6 bases and J by 4 bases. The CDR3 coding sequence is TGTGCCAGCTCGCCGACAGGGAAGGGCACTGAAGCTTTCTTT. This gives the protein CASSPTGKGTEAFF. The complete variable domain, with remaining parts taken from reference TRBV18 and TRBJ1-1, reads NAGVMQNPRHLVRRRGQEARLRCSPMKGHSHVYWYRQLPEEGLKFMVYLQKENIIDESGMPKERFSAEFPKEGPSILRIQQVVRGDSAAYFCASSPTGKGTEAFFGQGTRLTVV.

This clonotype was seen a few times. The chain has TRBV6-6 and TRBJ2-1; TRBD1 matches 7 bases. CDR3 length equals 12 residues. The junction had 5 bases not matched to a gene; V was cut back by 7 bases and J by 8 bases. Germline-derived CDR1 and CDR2 are MNHNY and SVGAGI (reference sequence). The chain's CDR3 is CASTDREHEQFF. DNA for the CDR3: TGTGCCAGCACTGACAGGGAGCATGAGCAGTTCTTC.

As regards this clonotype: The germline gene is not matched at one end of the junction; a read error may be the cause. V gene TRBV25-1 combines with J gene TRBJ2-6, with D possibly being TRBD1 (5 bases). This CDR3 is built from 17 residues. The germline V gene has CDR1 MGHDK and CDR2 SYGVNS. The CDR3 loop reads CASSEAGRVAGTNVLTF. DNA for the CDR3: TGTGCCAGCAGTGAAGCAGGCAGGGTGGCTGGGACCAACGTCCTGACTTTC.

V usage is TRBV27 and J usage is TRBJ2-5; 7 nucleotides line up with TRBD2. J lost 11 bases, V lost 6 bases, and 15 bases had no gene match. The CDR3 contains 14 residues. Germline CDR1 reads MNHEY; CDR2 reads SMNVEV (reference sequence). The chain's CDR3 is CASSQTSIYNEQYF. CDR3 DNA sequence: TGTGCCAGCAGCCAGACTAGCATATACAATGAGCAGTACTTC.

This chain links TRBV12-3 or TRBV12-4 with TRBJ1-2; unclear D gene. V lost 1 base, J lost 7 bases, and 16 bases lay in between. The CDR3 runs to 15 residues. The CDR3 loop reads CASSLGAVSSCGYTF. CDR3 sequence (DNA): TGTGCCAGCAGTTTAGGCGCGGTTTCCAGCTGTGGCTACACCTTC.

The chain combines TRBV4-2 with TRBJ2-3; maybe TRBD2 (5 bases). This CDR3 comprises 17 residues. Germline V gene data show CDR1 as LGHNA and CDR2 as YNFKEQ. V was cut by 0 bases and J by 6 bases, with 19 bases left in between. CDR3 sequence (DNA): TGTGCCAGCAGCCAAGATCTACAAGCGGTCCGACGCGATACGCAGTATTTT. Its translation: CASSQDLQAVRRDTQYF.

Only a few counts were recorded for this clonotype. V gene TRBV9 combines with J gene TRBJ1-1; D is uncertain. Germline-derived CDR1 and CDR2 are SGDLS and YYNGEE. Trimming cost V 0 bases and J 3 bases, with 9 bases left between them. The CDR3 is made up of 14 amino acids. CDR3 loop: CASSVEGRDTEAFF. The CDR3 DNA sequence: TGTGCCAGCAGCGTAGAGGGCCGGGACACTGAAGCTTTCTTT. Combining the CDR3 with reference TRBV9 and TRBJ1-1 gives the whole variable domain DSGVTQTPKHLITATGQRVTLRCSPRSGDLSVYWYQQSLDQGLQFLIQYYNGEERAKGNILERFSAQQFPDLHSELNLSSLELGDSALYFCASSVEGRDTEAFFGQGTRLTVV.

Notes on this clonotype: At one end, the junction sequence differs from germline, possibly due to a read error. J is TRBJ1-5 and V is TRBV6-6, with TRBD1 identical over 7 bases. The CDR3 totals 15 residues. Germline CDR1 and CDR2: MNHNY and SVGAGI (reference sequence). The CDR3 sequence: CTSSYSGTENQPQHF. CDR3 nucleotides: TGTACCAGCAGTTACTCCGGGACAGAGAATCAGCCCCAGCATTTT.

The chain combines TRBV7-9 with TRBJ1-2; D gene unclear. CDR1 is SEHNR and CDR2 is FQNEAQ in the germline V gene (reference sequence). The CDR3 consists of 11 residues. V lost 7 bases and J 5 bases, leaving 8 bases between the germline ends. The chain's CDR3 is CASTPSYGYTF. CDR3 sequence (DNA): TGTGCCAGCACTCCGTCATATGGCTACACCTTC.

A few counts support this clonotype. This chain links TRBV7-2 with TRBJ2-1; unclear D gene. The CDR3 is 11 amino acids. Looked up from germline, CDR1 is SGHTA and CDR2 is FQGNSA. Between the trimmed V and J ends, which lost 4 bases and 10 bases, there was a span of 8 bases. CDR3 amino acids: CASSSKWEQFF. In DNA form, the CDR3 reads TGTGCCAGCAGCTCCAAATGGGAGCAGTTCTTC.

This clonotype came up many times. The rearrangement uses TRBV7-2 and TRBJ2-5; D is perhaps TRBD1 or TRBD2 (5 bases each). Per germline, CDR1 SGHTA and CDR2 FQGNSA. There are 14 residues in the CDR3. The V end lost 2 bases, the J end lost 5 bases, and 12 bases lay between the germline ends. CDR3 protein: CASSLLGVGETQYF. The CDR3 DNA reads TGTGCCAGCAGCTTACTGGGGGTTGGGGAGACCCAGTACTTC.

This chain connects TRBV12-3 or TRBV12-4 to TRBJ2-7; D assignment may be TRBD1 or TRBD2 (5 bases each). The closer fit of TRBJ2-5 to the DNA end suggests the J call may be wrong. The CDR3 contains 13 residues. This CDR3 is CASSVGALRTQYF. DNA of the CDR3: TGTGCCAGCAGTGTCGGGGCACTTCGGACCCAGTACTTC.

The chain employs TRBV9 and TRBJ1-2; possible D gene TRBD1, 5 bases. CDR3 length equals 16 residues. Trimming pared 1 base from V and 3 bases from J, leaving 16 bases between. The germline V gene encodes CDR1 SGDLS and CDR2 YYNGEE. The CDR3 reads CASSVQGARGDYGYTF. CDR3 nucleotides: TGTGCCAGCAGCGTACAGGGAGCCCGAGGGGACTATGGCTACACCTTC.

The chain couples TRBV20-1 to TRBJ1-5; D remains ambiguous. Trimming left V 3 bases short and J 4 bases short, with 13 bases between. The CDR3 runs 14 residues. Germline V lookup: CDR1 DFQATT, CDR2 SNEGSKA (reference sequence). The CDR3 DNA reads as TGCAGTGCTAGCTTAGGACCGGCGAATCAGCCCCAGCATTTT. Its translation is CSASLGPANQPQHF.

The J gene is TRBJ1-6, the V gene TRBV6-6; D remains unclear. The V end lost 6 bases, the J end lost 8 bases, and 11 bases lay between the germline ends. This CDR3 region has 13 residues. Germline values: CDR1 MNHNY, CDR2 SVGAGI (reference sequence). Here the CDR3 reads CASRVTEDSPLHF. The CDR3 coding sequence is TGTGCCAGCAGAGTTACAGAAGATTCACCCCTCCACTTT.

The V call is TRBV4-3, the J call TRBJ2-1, with D maybe TRBD1 (5 bases). Germline CDR1 LGHNA, CDR2 YSLEER. V was shortened by 0 bases and J by 5 bases, with 8 bases between the two germline ends. This CDR3 is 14 amino acids long. The CDR3 bases are TGCGCCAGCAGCCAAGATTCAGGGAACAATGAGCAGTTCTTC. It specifies CASSQDSGNNEQFF.

In its sample, this clonotype was seen once. The V and J genes are TRBV27 and TRBJ1-6; 9 positions match TRBD1. The ends lost 6 bases at V and 7 bases at J; junction bases unmatched: 10. CDR3 size: 16 residues. Germline values: CDR1 MNHEY, CDR2 SMNVEV (reference sequence). The CDR3 is CASRGTGKSYNSPLHF. Here the CDR3 DNA reads TGTGCCAGCAGAGGGACAGGGAAAAGCTACAATTCACCCCTCCACTTT.

This clonotype was counted between two and nine times. V is TRBV7-9 and J is TRBJ1-6; 8 bases line up with TRBD1. The CDR3 has 14 residues. The V and J ends lost 5 bases and 9 bases, in that order; junction bases with no gene match: 6. The germline V gene has CDR1 SEHNR and CDR2 FQNEAQ (reference sequence). The CDR3 here is CASSPDRGFSPLHF. In DNA, the CDR3 is TGTGCCAGCAGCCCCGACAGGGGTTTTTCACCCCTCCACTTT.

The chain carries TRBV2 and TRBJ1-2, with D hard to call. The CDR3 is 11 residues long. V lost 8 bases and J 5 bases, leaving 9 bases between the germline ends. Germline values: CDR1 SNHLY, CDR2 FYNNEI. DNA for the CDR3: TGTGCCAGCGGACGGAAATATGGCTACACCTTC. Protein: CASGRKYGYTF.

This clonotype was counted ten times or more. This sequence joins TRBV12-3 or TRBV12-4 and TRBJ2-7, with D possibly TRBD2 on 6 matching bases. The ends were cut back, 5 bases at V and 3 bases at J, with 11 bases in the middle. The CDR3 runs to 13 residues. CDR3 sequence (DNA): TGTGCCAGCAGTGCCGGAGGGGTCTACGAGCAGTACTTC. Its translation is CASSAGGVYEQYF.

The chain joins TRBV7-2 to TRBJ2-2, with unresolved D. V shed 1 base and J shed 13 bases, with 10 bases lying between them. From germline, CDR1 is SGHTA and CDR2 FQGNSA. The CDR3 runs 12 residues. The CDR3 DNA is TGTGCCAGCAGCTTAGAGGGTCTGGTGCTGTTTTTT. It encodes CASSLEGLVLFF.

This clonotype was recorded a few times. The genes are TRBV12-3 or TRBV12-4 and TRBJ2-7; no firm D call. This CDR3 contains 13 residues. Trimming cost V 6 bases and J 3 bases, with 12 bases left between them. The CDR3 sequence: CASSDAGDYEQYF. CDR3 nucleotides: TGTGCCAGCAGCGATGCAGGAGACTACGAGCAGTACTTC.

The chain couples TRBV4-3 to TRBJ2-3, with TRBD2 matching 15 bases. V lost 1 base, J lost 6 bases, and 5 bases stayed unmatched. CDR1 is LGHNA and CDR2 is YSLEER in the germline V gene. This CDR3 region has 17 residues. Here the CDR3 reads CASSQVRGLAGGDTQYF. In DNA form, the CDR3 reads TGCGCCAGCAGCCAAGTCCGAGGACTAGCGGGAGGGGATACGCAGTATTTT.